This TCR beta chain is drawn from a study of shared clonotypes between healthy human individuals. V lost 8 bases, J lost 2 bases, and 10 bases stayed unmatched. The germline V gene has CDR1 MGHDK and CDR2 SYGVNS. The CDR3 is 15 residues long. It was approximately 0.2 ug DNA, 25,000 to 35,000 T cell genomes, that sorted-subset replicate PCRs used. Assay used: immunoSEQ multiplex PCR; TCRdb lists only in-frame clones, some missing. The repertoire holds hundreds of thousands of clones, with roughly nine tenths as singletons. Comments on this clone: Its specificity is not known.

Terminally differentiated effector memory CD45RA+ cells were left out of the naive CD8 fraction, which was CD45RO-negative and positively selected for CCR7. Findings and limits, study-wide: Non-shared clonotypes displayed generation probabilities falling below those of clonotypes present in all four donors. Sequencing of the sorted subsets was shown by rarefaction to be incomplete despite large depth.

The sequenced material came from naive CD8+ T cells sorted from blood. The V gene is TRBV25-1, the J gene TRBJ1-2, with 8 bases that match TRBD1. This sequence was found in a man aged 30 to 45 in good health. CDR3 bases: TGTGCCAGCGGAAGAGGACAGGGCGGCAACTATGGCTACACCTTC. Translation: CASGRGQGGNYGYTF.